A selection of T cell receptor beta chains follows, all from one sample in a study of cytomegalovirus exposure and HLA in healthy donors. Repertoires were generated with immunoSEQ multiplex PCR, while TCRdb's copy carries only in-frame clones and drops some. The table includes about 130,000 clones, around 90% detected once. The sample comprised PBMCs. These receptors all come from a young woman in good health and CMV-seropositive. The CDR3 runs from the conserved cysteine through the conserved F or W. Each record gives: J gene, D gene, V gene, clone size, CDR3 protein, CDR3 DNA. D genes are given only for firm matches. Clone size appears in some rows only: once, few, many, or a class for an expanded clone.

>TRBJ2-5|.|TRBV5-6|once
CASSPFPGEETQYF
TGTGCCAGCAGCCCATTTCCAGGGGAAGAGACCCAGTACTTC
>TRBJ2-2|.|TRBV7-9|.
CASSLFGELFF
TGTGCCAGCAGCCTTTTCGGGGAGCTGTTTTTT
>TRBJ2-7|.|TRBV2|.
CASSEGFYRTYEQYF
TGTGCCAGCAGTGAAGGGTTTTATAGAACCTACGAGCAGTACTTC
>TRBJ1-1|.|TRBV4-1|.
CASSQGRYLAGRGEAFF
TGCGCCAGCAGCCAAGGAAGATACTTAGCGGGAAGGGGTGAAGCTTTCTTT
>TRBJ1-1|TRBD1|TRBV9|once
CASSARTGSMTYTEAFF
TGTGCCAGCAGCGCCCGGACAGGGTCCATGACTTACACTGAAGCTTTCTTT
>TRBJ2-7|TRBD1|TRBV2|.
CASSAGTGTYEQYF
TGTGCCAGCAGCGCCGGGACAGGGACCTACGAGCAGTACTTC
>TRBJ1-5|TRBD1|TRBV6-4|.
CASSQGASNQPQHF
TGTGCCAGCAGCCAGGGGGCTAGCAATCAGCCCCAGCATTTT
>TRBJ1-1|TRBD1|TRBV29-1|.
CSVDHRGSEAFF
TGCAGCGTTGACCACAGGGGCTCCGAAGCTTTCTTT
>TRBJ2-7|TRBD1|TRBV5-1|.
CASSLGDRSPSSEQYF
TGCGCCAGCAGCTTGGGGGACAGGTCTCCCTCTTCCGAGCAGTACTTC
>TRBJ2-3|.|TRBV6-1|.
CASSEARTPVNTDTQYF
TGTGCCAGCAGTGAAGCCCGGACTCCAGTTAACACAGATACGCAGTATTTT
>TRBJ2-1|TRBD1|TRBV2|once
CASSHQGQLLYNEQFF
TGTGCCAGCAGTCACCAGGGACAGTTATTATACAATGAGCAGTTCTTC
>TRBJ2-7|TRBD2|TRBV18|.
CASSPQVTSAGSYEQYF
TGTGCCAGCTCACCACAGGTCACTAGCGCGGGGTCCTACGAGCAGTACTTC